The 25 T cell receptor beta chains below come from one sample, sequenced in a study of identical twins. TCRdb re-called the 5' RACE reads with MiXCR, one entry per CDR3 protein. The top ten hold 0.98% of the sample, which has 690,000 or so distinct CDR3 sequences, over 8.5% seen once. Separately, the same data were catalogued under a study of yellow fever vaccine responses in identical twins.

The sample was PBMCs. The receptor set was obtained from a woman aged 18-30 years in good health.

The sample holds a few counts of this clonotype. Here the CDR3 DNA reads TGTGCCAGCAGGTACCGTCGGGGGGCCAACCCCAGCACAGATACGCAGTATTTT. Translation: CASRYRRGANPSTDTQYF. The rearrangement uses TRBV7-8 and TRBJ2-3; the D gene is possibly TRBD2 (7 bases). The V end was cut by 6 bases, the J end by 0 bases, with 22 bases between. The CDR3 extends over 18 amino acids. Germline V gene data show CDR1 as SGHVS and CDR2 as FQNEAQ.

This clonotype was seen many times. The chain is built from TRBV4-3 and TRBJ2-7, with a tentative D call TRBD1 (6 bases). Deletions cut 2 bases from V and 6 bases from J, with 20 bases between. Germline V CDR1 and CDR2: LGHNA, YSLEER. There are 16 residues in the CDR3. CDR3 loop: CASSQLVGGGSGEQYF. The CDR3 bases are TGCGCCAGCAGCCAACTCGTCGGTGGGGGCTCGGGCGAGCAGTACTTC.

Ten or more counts support this clonotype. The rearrangement uses TRBV6-6 and TRBJ2-5, with 9 bases identical to TRBD2. The trim removed 7 bases at V and 5 bases at J, leaving 5 bases unmatched. The germline gives CDR1 MNHNY, CDR2 SVGAGI (reference sequence). The length of the CDR3 is 13 residues. For the CDR3, the DNA is TGTGCCAGCATTGCGGGGGGGCCTGAGACCCAGTACTTC. It encodes CASIAGGPETQYF.

This clonotype was recorded many times. The V call is TRBV5-1, the J call TRBJ1-1; D is unclear. The CDR3 consists of 14 residues. V lost 0 bases and J 1 base, leaving 7 bases between the germline ends. Germline CDR1 and CDR2: SGHRS and YFSETQ. The DNA for the CDR3 is TGCGCCAGCAGCTTGGGTCCGGGGAACACTGAAGCTTTCTTT. It codes for CASSLGPGNTEAFF.

There are a few counts of this clonotype. The chain is built from TRBV7-2 and TRBJ2-5, with D perhaps matching TRBD2 (6 bases). Trimming cost V 5 bases and J 3 bases, with 13 bases left between them. The CDR3 runs 14 residues. From germline, CDR1 is SGHTA and CDR2 FQGNSA. CDR3 region: CASSPRDWEETQYF. In DNA form, the CDR3 reads TGTGCCAGCAGCCCGAGGGACTGGGAAGAGACCCAGTACTTC.

The sample holds a few counts of this clonotype. The V call is TRBV7-6, the J call TRBJ2-3; the match to TRBD2 covers 7 bases. This CDR3 is 14 amino acids long. CDR1 is SGHVS, CDR2 FNYEAQ, per germline. The V segment lost 5 bases and the J segment 5 bases; nucleotides outside the gene matches: 7. As DNA, the CDR3 is TGTGCCAGCAGCCACGGACTAGACGGAGATACGCAGTATTTT. Its protein is CASSHGLDGDTQYF. Combining the CDR3 with reference TRBV7-6 and TRBJ2-3 gives the whole variable domain GAGVSQSPRYKVTKRGQDVALRCDPISGHVSLYWYRQALGQGPEFLTYFNYEAQQDKSGLPNDRFSAERPEGSISTLTIQRTEQRDSAMYRCASSHGLDGDTQYFGPGTRLTVL.

A word on this clonotype: A junction boundary mismatches the germline segment, possibly from a read error. The V call is TRBV3-1, the J call TRBJ2-5, with D perhaps matching TRBD1 or TRBD2 (6 bases each). CDR3 length: 17 amino acids. The V gene's germline CDR1 is LGHDT and CDR2 YNNKEL (reference sequence). The CDR3 loop is CASSKDRRVVKGETQYF. For the CDR3, the DNA is TGTGCCAGCAGCAAAGACAGGAGGGTCGTTAAGGGAGAGACCCAGTACTTC.

This clonotype appeared a few times. The chain combines TRBV5-4 with TRBJ2-1, with 9 bases fitting TRBD1. Unmatched junction bases numbered 9, after V lost 4 bases and J lost 4 bases. The germline gives CDR1 SGHNT, CDR2 YYREEE (reference sequence). The length of the CDR3 is 16 residues. CDR3 protein: CASSIQGALKYNEQFF. CDR3 DNA: TGTGCCAGCAGCATACAGGGGGCCTTAAAATACAATGAGCAGTTCTTC.

This rearrangement joins TRBV3-1 to TRBJ1-1; possibly TRBD1 for D (5 bases). The CDR3 runs to 13 residues. V was clipped by 4 bases and J by 8 bases, with 14 bases between them. Germline values: CDR1 LGHDT, CDR2 YNNKEL (reference sequence). The chain's CDR3 is CASSPRRGLEAFF. CDR3 in DNA: TGTGCCAGCAGCCCCCGACGGGGACTAGAAGCTTTCTTT.

In this sample, this clonotype turned up many times. This rearrangement joins TRBV5-1 to TRBJ2-5; D ambiguous. The germline V gene encodes CDR1 SGHRS and CDR2 YFSETQ. The CDR3 has 14 amino acids. V dropped 0 bases and J dropped 2 bases, with 8 bases sitting between them. The CDR3, as DNA: TGCGCCAGCAGCTTGGTTCCCGATCAAGAGACCCAGTACTTC. Its translation: CASSLVPDQETQYF.

This clonotype was observed a handful of times. The chain couples TRBV18 to TRBJ2-2, with D uncertain. From germline, CDR1 is KGHSH and CDR2 LQKENI. V was clipped by 2 bases and J by 3 bases, with 10 bases between them. This CDR3 is 15 amino acids long. This CDR3 reads CASSPGNRYTGELFF. CDR3 nucleotides: TGTGCCAGCTCACCAGGGAACCGATACACCGGGGAGCTGTTTTTT.

This clonotype has more than one count but fewer than ten. V gene TRBV7-9 combines with J gene TRBJ2-7; 7 nucleotides match TRBD2. CDR3 length equals 12 residues. CDR1 is SEHNR and CDR2 is FQNEAQ in the germline V gene (reference sequence). V lost 6 bases, J lost 7 bases, and 6 bases stayed unmatched. The CDR3, as DNA: TGTGCCAGCAGAAGCCGGGGGGAAGAGCAGTACTTC. Translation: CASRSRGEEQYF. Looking up the rest from reference TRBV7-9 and TRBJ2-7 gives the full variable domain: DTGVSQNPRHKITKRGQNVTFRCDPISEHNRLYWYRQTLGQGPEFLTYFQNEAQLEKSRLLSDRFSAERPKGSFSTLEIQRTEQGDSAMYLCASRSRGEEQYFGPGTRLTVT.

This clonotype turned up a few times. This sequence joins TRBV7-2 and TRBJ2-7; D is perhaps TRBD1 (6 bases). The germline V gene has CDR1 SGHTA and CDR2 FQGNSA. Trimming removed 4 bases at V and 1 base at J, with 17 bases between. The CDR3 extends over 16 amino acids. The CDR3 DNA reads TGTGCCAGCAGCTCCGCCGATTACAGGGATTCCTACGAGCAGTACTTC. It encodes CASSSADYRDSYEQYF.

This clonotype was found many times. V and J are TRBV3-1 and TRBJ2-1, with 11 positions matching TRBD2. Per the germline V gene, CDR1 is LGHDT and CDR2 is YNNKEL (reference sequence). CDR3 length: 17 amino acids. Germline trimming cut 4 bases from V and 0 bases from J; bases unmatched to any gene: 5. The CDR3 nucleotides are TGTGCCAGCAGCCTTAGACTAGCGGGGCTCTCCTACAATGAGCAGTTCTTC. As protein: CASSLRLAGLSYNEQFF.

The gene calls are TRBV7-9 and TRBJ2-2, with D possibly matching TRBD1 (5 bases). V shed 0 bases and J shed 6 bases, with 11 bases lying between them. Per the germline V gene, CDR1 is SEHNR and CDR2 is FQNEAQ (reference sequence). The length of the CDR3 is 15 residues. CDR3 protein: CASSLAGQTAGELFF. CDR3 nucleotide sequence: TGTGCCAGCAGCTTAGCGGGGCAGACCGCCGGGGAGCTGTTTTTT.

The sample holds a few counts of this clonotype. The V and J genes are TRBV2 and TRBJ2-1; 14 positions agree with TRBD2. The germline gives CDR1 SNHLY, CDR2 FYNNEI. V lost 5 bases and J lost 6; bases outside the gene matches: 6. The CDR3 consists of 16 residues. The CDR3 DNA sequence: TGTGCCAGCAGTAAAGGACTAGCGGGGGGAGGCAATGAGCAGTTCTTC. Amino acid sequence: CASSKGLAGGGNEQFF.

This clonotype was counted at least ten times. This sequence joins TRBV10-3 and TRBJ2-1; 8 nucleotides agree with TRBD2. This CDR3 has 16 residues. CDR1 and CDR2 (germline): ENHRY, SYGVKD. The trim removed 7 bases at V and 4 bases at J, leaving 12 bases unmatched. The CDR3 DNA follows: TGTGCCATCACCGGGACATCGGGGGGGAGTTACAATGAGCAGTTCTTC. This codes for CAITGTSGGSYNEQFF.

This clonotype was seen more than once but under ten times. CDR3 sequence reads: CASNLAGGAADTQYF. DNA for the CDR3: TGTGCCAGCAACCTAGCGGGAGGTGCGGCAGATACGCAGTATTTT. This chain uses TRBV7-2 with TRBJ2-3; 11 nucleotides align to TRBD2. Germline assignment: CDR1 SGHTA and CDR2 FQGNSA. This CDR3 comprises 15 residues. V lost 7 bases to trimming and J lost 4 bases; unmatched junction nucleotides: 7.

J is TRBJ2-3 and V is TRBV7-9; D is perhaps TRBD2 (5 bases). Germline V gene lookup returns CDR1 SEHNR and CDR2 FQNEAQ (reference sequence). The germline V and J ends were trimmed by 3 bases and 0 bases, with 10 bases remaining between them. The CDR3 has 15 residues. The CDR3 coding sequence is TGTGCCAGCAGCTTTGGAGGAGTTAGCACAGATACGCAGTATTTT. This codes for CASSFGGVSTDTQYF.

For the CDR3, the DNA is TGCGCCAGCACCCAAACGACAGGAGGCTCTGGAAACACCATATATTTT. Translating gives CASTQTTGGSGNTIYF. The rearrangement joins TRBV5-1 to TRBJ1-3; D is possibly TRBD1 (6 bases). The CDR3 sequence is 16 residues long. V lost 6 bases to trimming and J lost 0 bases, with 16 bases between them. In germline, CDR1 is SGHRS, CDR2 YFSETQ. Full variable domain (missing parts from reference TRBV5-1 and TRBJ1-3): KAGVTQTPRYLIKTRGQQVTLSCSPISGHRSVSWYQQTPGQGLQFLFEYFSETQRNKGNFPGRFSGRQFSNSRSEMNVSTLELGDSALYLCASTQTTGGSGNTIYFGEGSWLTVV.

This clonotype came up many times. The rearrangement joins TRBV27 to TRBJ2-3; 8 bases are shared with TRBD2. Looked up from germline, CDR1 is MNHEY and CDR2 is SMNVEV (reference sequence). The CDR3 is made up of 16 amino acids. With V trimmed by 1 base and J by 0 bases, 3 bases remained unmatched. CDR3 region: CASSLYAGGSTDTQYF. In DNA form, the CDR3 reads TGTGCCAGCAGTTTATATGCGGGGGGAAGCACAGATACGCAGTATTTT.

In its sample, this clonotype was seen many times. The chain uses TRBV2 and TRBJ2-3; 8 nucleotides line up with TRBD2. The V gene's germline CDR1 is SNHLY and CDR2 FYNNEI. This CDR3 comprises 16 residues. Unmatched junction bases numbered 5, after V lost 3 bases and J lost 0 bases. The CDR3 loop is CASSDERGPSTDTQYF. The CDR3 DNA reads as TGTGCCAGCAGTGACGAGCGGGGGCCTAGCACAGATACGCAGTATTTT.

Comment on this clonotype: It may be a read error: a sequence one base away is much more abundant. The chain links TRBV24-1 to TRBJ2-1, with a tentative D call TRBD2 (6 bases). There are 14 residues in the CDR3. Germline CDR1 is KGHDR and CDR2 is SFDVKD. The germline V and J ends were trimmed by 6 bases and 4 bases, with 12 bases remaining between them. This CDR3 reads CATSSPAGYNEQFF. The CDR3 bases are TGTGCCACCAGTTCCCCGGCGGGATACAATGAGCAGTTCTTC.

The genes are TRBV5-1 and TRBJ2-3, with D possibly TRBD1 on 5 matching bases. CDR3 length equals 15 residues. V lost 2 bases to trimming and J lost 2 bases, with 12 bases between them. Germline V gives CDR1 SGHRS, CDR2 YFSETQ. The chain's CDR3 is CASSFRQTHTDTQYF. The CDR3 nucleotides read TGCGCCAGCAGCTTCCGACAGACGCACACAGATACGCAGTATTTT. Using reference TRBV5-1 and TRBJ2-3 for the parts outside the CDR3, the full variable domain is KAGVTQTPRYLIKTRGQQVTLSCSPISGHRSVSWYQQTPGQGLQFLFEYFSETQRNKGNFPGRFSGRQFSNSRSEMNVSTLELGDSALYLCASSFRQTHTDTQYFGPGTRLTVL.

This clonotype was counted only a few times. The chain combines TRBV6-5 with TRBJ2-1; TRBD1 or TRBD2 may be the D gene (6 bases each). There are 11 residues in the CDR3. In germline, CDR1 is MNHEY, CDR2 SVGAGI. V was pared by 6 bases and J by 9 bases, with 9 bases between. The CDR3 spells CASSWGAEQFF. The CDR3 DNA reads as TGTGCCAGCAGCTGGGGGGCTGAGCAGTTCTTC.